The sequence of this T cell receptor (beta chain) was determined in a study of T-cell reconstitution after alpha-beta-depleted transplantation in children. Study-level results: Newly produced T cells mostly accounted for T-cell counts and diversity one year post-transplant.

This clonotype has ten or more counts. Its target is not known. Unique molecular identifiers were incorporated into the prepared TCRbeta library. One entry per CDR3 protein, called by TCRdb with MiXCR from the PCR reads. The table includes fewer than 700,000 distinct CDR3 sequences, roughly 24% detected once. The ends lost 4 bases at V and 7 bases at J; junction bases unmatched: 9. CDR1 and CDR2 from the germline V gene are MDHEN and SYDVKM. This CDR3 has 16 residues. This rearrangement joins TRBV28 to TRBJ2-1; 11 nucleotides line up with TRBD2. The sample consisted of PBMCs, mostly from graft donor cells, taken 360 days after TCRalphabeta/CD19-depleted stem cell transplant. The sequence was obtained from a boy in the first two years of life who had a stem cell transplant for acute myeloid leukemia, so the T cells may come from the graft donor. This CDR3 reads CASSSFSGGAINEQFF. In DNA, the CDR3 is TGTGCCAGCAGTTCCTTTAGCGGGGGGGCTATAAATGAGCAGTTCTTC.